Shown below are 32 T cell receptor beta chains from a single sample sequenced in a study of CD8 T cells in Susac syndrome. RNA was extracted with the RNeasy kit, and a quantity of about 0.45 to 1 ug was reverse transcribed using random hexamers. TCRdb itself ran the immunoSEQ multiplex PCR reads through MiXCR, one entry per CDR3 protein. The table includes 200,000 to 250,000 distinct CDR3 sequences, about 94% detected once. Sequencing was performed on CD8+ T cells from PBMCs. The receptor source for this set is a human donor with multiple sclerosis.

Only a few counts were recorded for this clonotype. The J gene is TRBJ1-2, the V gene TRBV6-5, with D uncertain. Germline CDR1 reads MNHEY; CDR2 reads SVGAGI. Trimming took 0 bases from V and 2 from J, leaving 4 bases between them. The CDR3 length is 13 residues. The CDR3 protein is CASSYSGNYGYTF. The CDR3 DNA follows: TGTGCCAGCAGTTACTCCGGGAACTATGGCTACACCTTC.

The chain's CDR3 is CAISESKLAGYNEQFF. CDR3 in DNA: TGTGCCATCAGTGAGTCCAAACTAGCGGGTTATAATGAGCAGTTCTTC. This chain links TRBV10-3 with TRBJ2-1; 9 nucleotides match TRBD2. The CDR3 is made up of 16 amino acids. Germline V gene lookup returns CDR1 ENHRY and CDR2 SYGVKD. Trimming at V came to 0 bases and at J to 7 bases, leaving 7 bases not matched to a gene.

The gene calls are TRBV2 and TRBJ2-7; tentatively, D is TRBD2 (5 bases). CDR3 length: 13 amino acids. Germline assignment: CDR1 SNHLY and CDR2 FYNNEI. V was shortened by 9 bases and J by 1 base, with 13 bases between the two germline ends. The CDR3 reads CASTPSTSYEQYF. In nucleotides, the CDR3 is TGTGCCAGTACGCCTAGCACTTCCTACGAGCAGTACTTC.

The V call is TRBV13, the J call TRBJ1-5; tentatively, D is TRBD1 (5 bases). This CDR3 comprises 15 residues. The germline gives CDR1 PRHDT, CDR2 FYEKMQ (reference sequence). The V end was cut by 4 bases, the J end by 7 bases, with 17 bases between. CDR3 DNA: TGTGCCAGCAGCTCCAGGGCCCTAGGGGAGCAGCCCCAGCATTTT. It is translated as CASSSRALGEQPQHF.

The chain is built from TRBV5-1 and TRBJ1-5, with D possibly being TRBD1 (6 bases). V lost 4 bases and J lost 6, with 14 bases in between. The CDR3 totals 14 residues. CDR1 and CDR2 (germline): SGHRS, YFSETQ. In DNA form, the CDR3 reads TGCGCCAGCAGCCCGTCAGGGGTGGGTCAGCCCCAGCATTTT. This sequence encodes CASSPSGVGQPQHF.

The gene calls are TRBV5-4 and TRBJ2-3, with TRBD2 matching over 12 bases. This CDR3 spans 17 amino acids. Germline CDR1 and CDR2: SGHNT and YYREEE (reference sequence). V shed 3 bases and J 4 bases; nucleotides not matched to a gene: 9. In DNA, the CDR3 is TGTGCCAGCAGCTCCCGACTAGCGGGAGAGGAAGCAGATACGCAGTATTTT. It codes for CASSSRLAGEEADTQYF.

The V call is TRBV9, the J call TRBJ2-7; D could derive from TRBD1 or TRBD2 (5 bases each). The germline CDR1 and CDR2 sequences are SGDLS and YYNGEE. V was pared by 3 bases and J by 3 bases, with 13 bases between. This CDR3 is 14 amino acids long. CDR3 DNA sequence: TGTGCCAGCAGCGCTGGGGACCAGAGCTACGAGCAGTACTTC. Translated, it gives CASSAGDQSYEQYF.

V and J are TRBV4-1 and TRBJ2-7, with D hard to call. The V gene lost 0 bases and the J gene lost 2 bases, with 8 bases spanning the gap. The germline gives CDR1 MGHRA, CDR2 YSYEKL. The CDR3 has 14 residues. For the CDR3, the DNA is TGCGCCAGCAGCCAAGACCCTACTCCCTACGAGCAGTACTTC. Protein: CASSQDPTPYEQYF.

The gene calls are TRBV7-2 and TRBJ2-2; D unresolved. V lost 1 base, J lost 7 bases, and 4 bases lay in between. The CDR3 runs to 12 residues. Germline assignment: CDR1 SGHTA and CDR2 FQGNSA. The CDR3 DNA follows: TGTGCCAGCAGCTTAGTCTTCGGGGAGCTGTTTTTT. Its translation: CASSLVFGELFF.

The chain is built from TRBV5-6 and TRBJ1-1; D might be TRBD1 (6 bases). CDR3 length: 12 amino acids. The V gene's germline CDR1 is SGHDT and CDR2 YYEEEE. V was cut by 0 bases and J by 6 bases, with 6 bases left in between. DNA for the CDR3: TGTGCCAGCAGCTTGGGACAGGCTGAAGCTTTCTTT. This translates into CASSLGQAEAFF.

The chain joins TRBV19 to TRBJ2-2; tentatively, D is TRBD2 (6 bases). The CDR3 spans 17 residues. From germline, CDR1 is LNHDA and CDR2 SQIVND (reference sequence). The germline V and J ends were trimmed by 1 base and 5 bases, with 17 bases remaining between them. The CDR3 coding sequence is TGTGCCAGTAGTATAGTCCCTTGGGGTAGCGGAACCGGGGAGCTGTTTTTT. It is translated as CASSIVPWGSGTGELFF. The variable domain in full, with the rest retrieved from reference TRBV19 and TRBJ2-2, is DGGITQSPKYLFRKEGQNVTLSCEQNLNHDAMYWYRQDPGQGLRLIYYSQIVNDFQKGDIAEGYSVSREKKESFPLTVTSAQKNPTAFYLCASSIVPWGSGTGELFFGEGSRLTVL.

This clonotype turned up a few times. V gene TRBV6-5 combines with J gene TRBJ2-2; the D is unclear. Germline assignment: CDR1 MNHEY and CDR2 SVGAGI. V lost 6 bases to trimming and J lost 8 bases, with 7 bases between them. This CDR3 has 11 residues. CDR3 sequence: CASRVGGELFF. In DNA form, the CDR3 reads TGTGCCAGCAGGGTGGGTGGGGAGCTGTTTTTT.

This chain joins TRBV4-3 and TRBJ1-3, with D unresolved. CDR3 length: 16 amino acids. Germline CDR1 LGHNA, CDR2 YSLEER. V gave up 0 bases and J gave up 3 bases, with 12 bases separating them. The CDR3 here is CASSQDLGWDGNTIYF. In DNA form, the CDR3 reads TGCGCCAGCAGCCAAGATTTGGGGTGGGATGGAAACACCATATATTTT.

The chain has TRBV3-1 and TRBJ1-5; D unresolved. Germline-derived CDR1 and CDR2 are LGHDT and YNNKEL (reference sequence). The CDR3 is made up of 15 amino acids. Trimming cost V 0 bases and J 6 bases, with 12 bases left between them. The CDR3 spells CASSQDGGRSQPQHF. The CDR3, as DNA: TGTGCCAGCAGCCAAGACGGCGGGCGAAGTCAGCCCCAGCATTTT.

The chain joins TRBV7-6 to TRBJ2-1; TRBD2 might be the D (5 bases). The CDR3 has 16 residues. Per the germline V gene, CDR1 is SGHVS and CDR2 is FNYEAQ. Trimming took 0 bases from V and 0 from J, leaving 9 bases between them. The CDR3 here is CASSLASVSSYNEQFF. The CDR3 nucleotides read TGTGCCAGCAGCTTAGCTAGCGTTAGCTCCTACAATGAGCAGTTCTTC.

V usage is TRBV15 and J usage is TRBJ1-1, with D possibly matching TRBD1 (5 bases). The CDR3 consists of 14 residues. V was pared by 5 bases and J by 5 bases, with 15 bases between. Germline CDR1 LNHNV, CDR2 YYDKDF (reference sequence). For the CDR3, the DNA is TGTGCCACCAGCCAGGGCGTCGGCGGGACTGAAGCTTTCTTT. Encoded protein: CATSQGVGGTEAFF.

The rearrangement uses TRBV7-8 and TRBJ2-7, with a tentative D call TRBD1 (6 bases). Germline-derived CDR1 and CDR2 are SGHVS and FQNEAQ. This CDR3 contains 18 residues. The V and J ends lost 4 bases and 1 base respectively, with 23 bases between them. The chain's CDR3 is CASSSLWAPRTASYEQYF. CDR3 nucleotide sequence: TGTGCCAGCAGCTCGCTTTGGGCCCCTAGGACAGCTTCCTACGAGCAGTACTTC.

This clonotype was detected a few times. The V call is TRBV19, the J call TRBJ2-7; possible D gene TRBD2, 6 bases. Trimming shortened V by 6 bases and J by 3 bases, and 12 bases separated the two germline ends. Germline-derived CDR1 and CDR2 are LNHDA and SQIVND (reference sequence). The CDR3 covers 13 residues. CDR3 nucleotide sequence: TGTGCCAGTAGAACGGGAGAGAACTACGAGCAGTACTTC. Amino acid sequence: CASRTGENYEQYF.

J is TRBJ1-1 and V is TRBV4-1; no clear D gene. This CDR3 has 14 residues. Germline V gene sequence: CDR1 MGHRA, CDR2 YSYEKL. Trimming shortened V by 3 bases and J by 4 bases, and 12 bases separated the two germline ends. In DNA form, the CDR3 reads TGCGCCAGCAGCCATGGATTAGCGGGCACTGAAGCTTTCTTT. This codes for CASSHGLAGTEAFF.

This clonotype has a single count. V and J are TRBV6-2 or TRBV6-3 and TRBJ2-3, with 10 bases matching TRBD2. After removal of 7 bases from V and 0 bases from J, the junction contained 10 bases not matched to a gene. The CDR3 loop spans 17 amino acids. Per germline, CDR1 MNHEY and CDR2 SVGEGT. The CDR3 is CASNPERLAGSTDTQYF. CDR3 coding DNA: TGTGCCAGCAATCCCGAGAGACTAGCGGGTAGCACAGATACGCAGTATTTT.

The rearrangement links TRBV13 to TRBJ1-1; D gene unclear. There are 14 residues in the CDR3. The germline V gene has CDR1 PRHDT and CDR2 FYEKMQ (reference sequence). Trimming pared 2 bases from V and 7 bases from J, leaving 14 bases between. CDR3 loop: CASSLRTSPREAFF. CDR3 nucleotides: TGTGCCAGCAGCTTAAGGACCTCGCCCCGTGAAGCTTTCTTT.

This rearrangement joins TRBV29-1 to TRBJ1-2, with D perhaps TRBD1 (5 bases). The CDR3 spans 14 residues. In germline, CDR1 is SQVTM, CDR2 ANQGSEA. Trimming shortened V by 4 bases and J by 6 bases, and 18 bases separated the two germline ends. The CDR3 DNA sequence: TGCAGCGTTGGGGGGACCCAGACCTCCCATGGCTACACCTTC. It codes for CSVGGTQTSHGYTF.

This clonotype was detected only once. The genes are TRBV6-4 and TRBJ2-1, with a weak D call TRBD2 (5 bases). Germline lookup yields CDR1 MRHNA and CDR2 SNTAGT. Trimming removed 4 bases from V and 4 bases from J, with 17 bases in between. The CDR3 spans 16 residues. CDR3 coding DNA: TGTGCCAGCAGTGTAGGGAGCGAACGGCCGTACAATGAGCAGTTCTTC. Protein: CASSVGSERPYNEQFF.

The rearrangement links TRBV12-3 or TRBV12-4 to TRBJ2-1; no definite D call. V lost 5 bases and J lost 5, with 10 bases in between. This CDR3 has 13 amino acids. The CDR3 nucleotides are TGTGCCAGCAGTATACGGACCCACAATGAGCAGTTCTTC. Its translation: CASSIRTHNEQFF.

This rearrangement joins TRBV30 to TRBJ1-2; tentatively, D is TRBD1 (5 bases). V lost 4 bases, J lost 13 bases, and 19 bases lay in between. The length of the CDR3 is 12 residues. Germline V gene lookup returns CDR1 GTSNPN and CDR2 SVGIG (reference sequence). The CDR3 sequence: CAWTLGTFVSTF. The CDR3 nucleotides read TGTGCCTGGACCCTAGGGACCTTTGTCAGCACCTTC.

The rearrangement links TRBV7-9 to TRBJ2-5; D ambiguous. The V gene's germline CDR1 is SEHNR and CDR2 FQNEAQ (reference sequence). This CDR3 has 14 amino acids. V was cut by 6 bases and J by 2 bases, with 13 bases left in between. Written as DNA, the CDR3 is TGTGCCAGCAGGGATCTTAGTGTTCAAGAGACCCAGTACTTC. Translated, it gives CASRDLSVQETQYF. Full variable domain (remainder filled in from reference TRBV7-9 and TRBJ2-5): DTGVSQNPRHKITKRGQNVTFRCDPISEHNRLYWYRQTLGQGPEFLTYFQNEAQLEKSRLLSDRFSAERPKGSFSTLEIQRTEQGDSAMYLCASRDLSVQETQYFGPGTRLLVL.

CDR3 sequence reads: CASSLEAGTVNEKLFF. The CDR3 DNA is TGTGCCAGCAGCTTAGAGGCCGGGACAGTCAATGAAAAACTGTTTTTT. The genes are TRBV13 and TRBJ1-4; 7 nucleotides align to TRBD1. CDR3 size: 16 residues. V gave up 1 base and J gave up 5 bases; unmatched junction bases: 7. The germline V gene encodes CDR1 PRHDT and CDR2 FYEKMQ (reference sequence).

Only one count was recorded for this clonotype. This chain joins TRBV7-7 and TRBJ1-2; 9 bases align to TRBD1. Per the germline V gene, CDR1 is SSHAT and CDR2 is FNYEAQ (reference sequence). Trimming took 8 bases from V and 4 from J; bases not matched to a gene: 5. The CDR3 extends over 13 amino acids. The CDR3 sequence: CASLGQGPYGYTF. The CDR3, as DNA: TGTGCCAGCCTCGGACAGGGGCCCTATGGCTACACCTTC.

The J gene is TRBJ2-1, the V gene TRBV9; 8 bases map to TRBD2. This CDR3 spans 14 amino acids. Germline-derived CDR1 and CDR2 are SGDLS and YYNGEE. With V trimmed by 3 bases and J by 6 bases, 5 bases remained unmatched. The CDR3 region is CASSGSGIGNEQFF. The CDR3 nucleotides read TGTGCCAGCAGCGGTAGCGGGATCGGCAATGAGCAGTTCTTC.

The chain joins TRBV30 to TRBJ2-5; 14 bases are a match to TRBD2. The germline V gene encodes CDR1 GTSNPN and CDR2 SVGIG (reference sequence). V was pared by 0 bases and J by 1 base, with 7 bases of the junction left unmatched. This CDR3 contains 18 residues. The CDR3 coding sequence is TGTGCCTGGAGTGTGGACCGACTAGCGGGAGGGCCCCAAGAGACCCAGTACTTC. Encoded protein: CAWSVDRLAGGPQETQYF.

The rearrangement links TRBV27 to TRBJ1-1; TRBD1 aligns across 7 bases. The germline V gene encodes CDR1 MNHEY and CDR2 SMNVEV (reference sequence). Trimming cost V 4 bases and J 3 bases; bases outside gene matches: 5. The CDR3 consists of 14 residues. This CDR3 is CASSSNRGYTEAFF. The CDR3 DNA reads TGTGCCAGCAGTTCAAACAGGGGATACACTGAAGCTTTCTTT.

In nucleotides, the CDR3 is TGTGCCAGCAACGGGGGAGCCGGCACAGATACGCAGTATTTT. This sequence encodes CASNGGAGTDTQYF. This chain connects TRBV11-2 to TRBJ2-3; D may be TRBD2 (6 bases). Trimming removed 7 bases at V and 1 base at J, with 12 bases between. The CDR3 loop spans 14 amino acids. In germline, CDR1 is SGHAT, CDR2 FQNNGV.